This T cell receptor beta chain originates from a study of blood T cell repertoires in COVID-19. About the research overall: Specimens from acute and convalescent COVID-19 originated in the United States, Italy and Spain. PBMCs, B-cell-depleted T cells, or T cells provided the cDNA or gDNA that made up the material.

Original methodology: Estimates of nucleated cell counts were drawn from the amplification of reference gene primers. Generated by immunoSEQ multiplex PCR, the TCRdb table keeps only in-frame clones and is missing some. Clone size and the V and J calls come from that table; the DNA yielded D and trimming. Of approximately 190,000 clones listed, about 88% were seen once; the top ten hold less than 7.5%. CDR3 length: 14 amino acids. V shed 4 bases and J shed 5 bases, with 14 bases lying between them. Germline-derived CDR1 and CDR2 are SGHTA and FQGNSA. The receptor's source is a woman between 40 and 50 years old who had recovered from COVID-19. Sequencing input: peripheral blood. The chain is built from TRBV7-2 and TRBJ2-5; tentative D call: TRBD2 (6 bases). For the CDR3, the DNA is TGTGCCAGCAGCTCCCTTACGGGAGAGGAGACCCAGTACTTC. Translating gives CASSSLTGEETQYF.